The 15 T cell receptor beta chains reported below all come from one sample, sequenced in a study of Ad26.COV2.S vaccination and SARS-CoV-2 variants. Method: immunoSEQ multiplex PCR; TCRdb's copy keeps in-frame clones and lacks some. Of approximately 410,000 clones in the sample, 70% to 90% were seen once. Treatment: roughly 18 received Ad26.COV2.S at low or high dose, single or two shots; several received placebo; per-sample allocation not given. On day 63 after the first injection, vaccine and placebo recipients gave samples. Sample: peripheral blood, taken in a trial of Ad26.COV2.S vaccine versus placebo. All receptors derive from a person between 18 and 60 years old who received the Ad26.COV2.S COVID-19 vaccine or a placebo.

Turning to this clone: Mismatch with germline at one junction end may stem from a read error. The chain is built from TRBV28 and TRBJ2-1; perhaps TRBD1 as D (8 bases). Germline CDR1 is MDHEN and CDR2 is SYDVKM. The CDR3 length is 11 residues. In DNA form, the CDR3 reads TGTGCCAGCAGTACAGGGGGGGCCGGGATCTTC. This sequence encodes CASSTGGAGIF.

Remarks on this clone: This CDR3 is also generated by other DNA sequences in the sample. The chain recombines TRBV12-3 or TRBV12-4 with TRBJ1-1; D unresolved. The V end was cut by 4 bases, the J end by 1 base, with 4 bases between. This CDR3 spans 12 amino acids. Here the CDR3 reads CASSYGNTEAFF. The CDR3 DNA follows: TGTGCCAGCAGTTACGGGAACACTGAAGCTTTCTTT.

The chain combines TRBV12-3 or TRBV12-4 with TRBJ2-2; D remains ambiguous. This CDR3 contains 13 residues. V was cut by 7 bases and J by 5 bases, with 11 bases left in between. The CDR3 loop is CASNPTRTGELFF. In DNA, the CDR3 is TGTGCCAGCAACCCCACACGGACCGGGGAGCTGTTTTTT.

This chain links TRBV7-8 with TRBJ2-7, with TRBD2 matching 8 bases. Germline assignment: CDR1 SGHVS and CDR2 FQNEAQ. The CDR3 length is 13 residues. V gave up 5 bases and J gave up 3 bases; unmatched junction bases: 3. The CDR3 nucleotides are TGTGCCAGCAGCCGGGGGGGGATCTACGAGCAGTACTTC. Translated, it gives CASSRGGIYEQYF.

Only a few counts were recorded for this clone. The chain carries TRBV6-5 and TRBJ1-5; no clear D gene. The V end was cut by 6 bases, the J end by 0 bases, with 9 bases between. Germline V gene lookup returns CDR1 MNHEY and CDR2 SVGAGI. The CDR3 length is 14 residues. DNA of the CDR3: TGTGCCAGCAGCCGAGATGGTAGCAATCAGCCCCAGCATTTT. Residues: CASSRDGSNQPQHF.

This clone was picked up a small number of times. The V and J genes are TRBV19 and TRBJ1-6, with no clear D. Germline V gives CDR1 LNHDA, CDR2 SQIVND (reference sequence). The length of the CDR3 is 17 residues. V lost 9 bases and J 0 bases, leaving 18 bases between the germline ends. CDR3 DNA: TGTGCCAGCCACTGGGGAAGGAAGAGCTCCTATAATTCACCCCTCCACTTT. Protein sequence: CASHWGRKSSYNSPLHF.

The chain couples TRBV2 to TRBJ2-7, with a possible D match to TRBD1 (5 bases). CDR1 SNHLY and CDR2 FYNNEI come from the germline V gene. This CDR3 is 14 amino acids long. Between the trimmed V and J ends, which lost 3 bases and 0 bases, there was a span of 9 bases. The CDR3 nucleotides are TGTGCCAGCAGTGATGACAGCTTCTCCTACGAGCAGTACTTC. It yields the protein CASSDDSFSYEQYF.

The chain uses TRBV5-6 and TRBJ2-7, with D tentatively TRBD1 (5 bases). This CDR3 has 13 amino acids. V lost 2 bases and J lost 7, with 13 bases in between. The germline V gene encodes CDR1 SGHDT and CDR2 YYEEEE. CDR3 sequence: CASSFVGVGEQYF. In DNA, the CDR3 is TGTGCCAGCAGCTTCGTAGGGGTGGGAGAGCAGTACTTC.

The gene calls are TRBV24-1 and TRBJ2-7; 13 bases fit TRBD2. This CDR3 comprises 16 residues. Germline-derived CDR1 and CDR2 are KGHDR and SFDVKD. V gave up 4 bases and J gave up 2 bases; unmatched junction bases: 4. The CDR3, as DNA: TGTGCCACCAGTGAAGCCACTAGCGGGGGGGCCTACGAGCAGTACTTC. Its protein is CATSEATSGGAYEQYF.

This clone was counted a single time. V usage is TRBV12-3 or TRBV12-4 and J usage is TRBJ1-4; D not resolved. This CDR3 has 13 residues. Trimming stripped 1 base from V and 8 bases from J, with 8 bases between. In nucleotides, the CDR3 is TGTGCCAGCAGTTTAGGGGAGTGGGAAAAACTGTTTTTT. Its translation is CASSLGEWEKLFF.

This clone was counted only a few times. The chain is built from TRBV9 and TRBJ1-6; D unclear. Trimming stripped 0 bases from V and 11 bases from J, with 12 bases between. The CDR3 spans 14 residues. Germline lookup yields CDR1 SGDLS and CDR2 YYNGEE. The CDR3 spells CASSVDGSVTPLHF. For the CDR3, the DNA is TGTGCCAGCAGCGTAGACGGATCCGTAACACCCCTCCACTTT.

The chain has TRBV3-1 (or the pseudogene TRBV3-2) and TRBJ2-1, with a possible D match to TRBD2 (5 bases). Germline loops: CDR1 LGHDT, CDR2 YNNKEL (reference sequence). The CDR3 consists of 15 residues. V lost 1 base and J lost 4, with 11 bases in between. In DNA form, the CDR3 reads TGTGCCAGCAGCCAAGCGGGGAGAGGATACAATGAGCAGTTCTTC. Amino acids: CASSQAGRGYNEQFF.

A note on this clone: The same CDR3 can be traced to other DNA sequences in this sample. The chain uses TRBV30 and TRBJ1-6; a possible D gene is TRBD1 (5 bases). The CDR3 sequence is 11 residues long. CDR1 GTSNPN and CDR2 SVGIG come from the germline V gene (reference sequence). Trimming stripped 5 bases from V and 8 bases from J, with 7 bases between. CDR3 region: CAWSRDSPLHF. The CDR3 bases are TGTGCCTGGTCCAGGGATTCACCCCTCCACTTT.

The gene calls are TRBV28 and TRBJ2-7; D is unresolved. This CDR3 has 12 amino acids. CDR1 and CDR2 from the germline V gene are MDHEN and SYDVKM. The V end lost 6 bases, the J end lost 3 bases, and 9 bases lay between the germline ends. CDR3 DNA sequence: TGTGCCAGCAGGGCCGACAACTACGAGCAGTACTTC. Translating gives CASRADNYEQYF.

This chain joins TRBV11-3 and TRBJ2-3; TRBD2 agrees at 9 bases. The CDR3 loop spans 16 amino acids. The J segment lost 6 bases and the V segment lost 3 bases, leaving 10 bases of the junction unmatched. Germline-derived CDR1 and CDR2 are SGHNT and YENEEA. CDR3 amino acids: CASSLSRGGPGDTQYF. The DNA for the CDR3 is TGTGCCAGCAGCTTGTCGCGGGGGGGCCCCGGGGATACGCAGTATTTT.